The source of this TCR beta chain is a study of blood T cell repertoires in COVID-19 (dated by TCRdb to 2019 to 2021). Study-wide context: Samples covering the acute and convalescent phases of COVID-19 were provided by collaborators in the United States, Italy and Spain. Samples were obtained from the ongoing ImmuneRACE study (first 160 participants) and from over 1,000 subjects provided by 6 global collaborators. The material from the prospective study consisted of cDNA or gDNA derived from T cells, B-cell-depleted T cells, or PBMCs. Deeply sampled blood TCRbeta repertoires from subjects exposed to, actively infected with, or recovered from COVID-19 were included in the dataset. Where HLA class I and class II types were available, the types were taken from metadata supplied by the sample provider, not from assay-based typing. The repertoires were made available in a free public database intended to serve as a resource for research on the immune response to SARS-CoV-2. A de-identified subject ID, COVID-19 status, age in years and sex were almost always included in the sample metadata. Study-level results and caveats: The quantity of clinical and demographic metadata differed by source and by participant and was supplied without curation.

TCRbeta CDR3 regions were amplified from genomic DNA by means of the immunoSEQ Assay, a bias-controlled multiplex PCR. The authors' pipeline ran thus. The number of nucleated cells in each sample was estimated by amplification of reference gene primers within the assay. To quantify the absolute abundance of each unique TCRbeta CDR3 rearrangement, sequence reads were collapsed and filtered. For each sample, productive Simpson clonality was calculated as the square root of Simpson's diversity index over productive rearrangements. The table was pulled from immuneACCESS by TCRdb, which kept in-frame rearrangements only. Such tables lose some clones; where checked, under half of the loss comes from unresolved V genes, and the rest has no known cause. That table is the source of V, J and clone size, and D and trimming were worked out from the DNA. The sample table shows about 110,000 clones, and about 89% are seen once. Roughly 4.5% of the sample is in the top ten clones.

Collaborating institutions collected whole blood in K2EDTA tubes following their own protocols. For TCRbeta analysis, collaborators shipped samples as frozen whole blood, isolated PBMCs, or DNA extracted from either of those sample types. Measured from the cysteine to the phenylalanine, the CDR3 is 13 residues long. Just the 39-base CDR3 DNA is kept, in frame starting at base 1. V is cut back by 8 bases and J by 2 bases, with 5 bases in the junction unmatched. From the germline V gene (reference sequence), CDR1 is MNHNY and CDR2 is SVGAGI. Worth noting for this clone: Its antigen is not yet known. No much larger clonotype is one base removed from it; base qualities were not supplied.

The chain joins TRBV6-6 to TRBJ1-2; 7 bases in the junction line up with TRBD1. Source material: peripheral blood. The receptor comes from a man aged 40-55 years with acute or convalescent COVID-19. The encoded CDR3 is CASRDSENYGYTF. The nucleotide sequence reads TGTGCCAGCCGGGACAGTGAGAACTATGGCTACACCTTC.